This T cell receptor beta chain was documented in a study of response to subunit inactivated influenza vaccine. TCRdb re-derived calls from the RT-PCR reads in MiXCR, one entry per CDR3 protein. The table records more than 450,000 distinct CDR3 sequences, approximately 10% of them present only once. This clonotype was counted between two and nine times. The same sample was also studied in work on T cells expressing NK-cell markers. As reported in that work: For TCR beta, cDNA was produced by 5'RACE template switching with UMIs. Sorted CD3+CD56+NKG2C+, CD3+CD56+NKG2C- and CD3+CD56-NKG2C+ T cells supplied TCR beta repertoires. Serological testing identified most of the eight sequenced donors as HCMV-seropositive and one as seronegative. CD8+ T cells in over 5 donors included dominant NKG2C+ clonotypes at 1.0-7.0%. In a handful of donors, dominant clonotypes made up about 25-60.1% of CD3+CD56-NKG2C+ cells.

The source was PBMCs from blood, collected on the day of vaccination. The clonotype was recovered from a man between 45 and 60 years old who received an inactivated influenza vaccine.

DNA for the CDR3: TGCGCCAGCAGCCAAGGCAGGCCAGGGGGCCGGAACACTGAAGCTTTCTTT. Translated, it gives CASSQGRPGGRNTEAFF. The V and J genes are TRBV4-1 and TRBJ1-1; 8 nucleotides agree with TRBD1. The ends lost 1 base at V and 1 base at J; junction bases unmatched: 8. Germline V lookup: CDR1 MGHRA, CDR2 YSYEKL. The CDR3 runs 17 residues.